Listed here is a single T cell receptor beta chain. The data originate from a study of T-cell reconstitution after alpha-beta-depleted transplantation in children. Molecular barcoding with unique molecular identifiers was used for the TCRbeta library. TCRdb redid the calling of the PCR reads with MiXCR, one entry per CDR3 protein. Of hundreds of thousands of distinct CDR3 sequences in the sample, less than 20% are singletons; the top ten hold roughly 5%. The receptor was derived from a male patient aged 10 to 17 who had a stem cell transplant for acute lymphoblastic leukemia, so the T cells may come from the graft donor. The sample consisted of PBMCs, mostly from graft donor cells, taken 360 days after TCRalphabeta/CD19-depleted stem cell transplant.

CDR3 in DNA: TGCGCCAGCAGCCCTAACCCTTTTGGACAGGGTGGGTTCTATGGCTACACCTTC. Residues: CASSPNPFGQGGFYGYTF. The genes are TRBV5-1 and TRBJ1-2; 8 bases fit TRBD1. V shed 4 bases, J shed 4 bases, and the junction held 18 bases outside the gene matches. The CDR3 covers 18 residues. Per the germline V gene, CDR1 is SGHRS and CDR2 is YFSETQ.